The 16 T cell receptor beta chains in this list originate from one sample, sequenced in a study of OX40 agonist ivuxolimab in advanced cancers. The protocol was immunoSEQ multiplex PCR, while the TCRdb copy is restricted to in-frame clones and leaves out a portion. This sample has 75,000 to 90,000 clones, with about 87% found just once. The input for sequencing was CD4+ or CD8+ T cells sorted from blood, taken in a trial of the OX40 agonist ivuxolimab. These receptors all come from an adult with an advanced solid tumor such as melanoma, head and neck, liver or kidney cancer.

This clone was observed a handful of times. The chain employs TRBV7-2 and TRBJ2-1; 14 bases match TRBD2. The V and J ends lost 3 bases and 9 bases, in that order; junction bases with no gene match: 7. The germline CDR1 and CDR2 sequences are SGHTA and FQGNSA. The CDR3 extends over 16 amino acids. In DNA form, the CDR3 reads TGTGCCAGCAGCTTGGGGGGGACTAGCGGGAGCGGTGAGCAGTTCTTC. It specifies CASSLGGTSGSGEQFF.

The rearrangement joins TRBV15 to TRBJ2-5, with 13 bases that match TRBD2. The germline V gene encodes CDR1 LNHNV and CDR2 YYDKDF (reference sequence). Trimming cost V 0 bases and J 7 bases; bases outside gene matches: 5. This CDR3 contains 16 residues. The CDR3 protein is CATSRDLGLAGRTQYF. The CDR3, as DNA: TGTGCCACCAGCAGAGATCTGGGACTAGCGGGACGGACCCAGTACTTC.

This clone was observed a single time. The rearrangement uses TRBV10-3 and TRBJ1-5; D call uncertain. The germline V gene encodes CDR1 ENHRY and CDR2 SYGVKD. V was shortened by 2 bases and J by 5 bases, with 4 bases between the two germline ends. The CDR3 contains 12 residues. CDR3 region: CAISEPDQPQHF. Here the CDR3 DNA reads TGTGCCATCAGTGAGCCGGATCAGCCCCAGCATTTT.

This rearrangement joins TRBV9 to TRBJ1-1; possibly TRBD1 for D (5 bases). V was cut by 7 bases and J by 3 bases, with 19 bases left in between. The germline V gene has CDR1 SGDLS and CDR2 YYNGEE. The CDR3 loop spans 15 amino acids. CDR3: CASSSDLGGYTEAFF. CDR3 bases: TGTGCCAGCTCCTCTGACCTCGGGGGTTACACTGAAGCTTTCTTT.

The genes are TRBV7-6 and TRBJ1-1, with D unclear. Germline lookup yields CDR1 SGHVS and CDR2 FNYEAQ. The V end lost 1 base, the J end lost 1 base, and 7 bases lay between the germline ends. The CDR3 spans 14 residues. CDR3 loop: CASSLELRNTEAFF. In DNA form, the CDR3 reads TGTGCCAGCAGCTTAGAATTGCGGAACACTGAAGCTTTCTTT.

This clone was counted once. This chain links TRBV28 with TRBJ1-4; D is uncertain. V lost 3 bases, J lost 14 bases, and 19 bases lay in between. The CDR3 runs 14 residues. In germline, CDR1 is MDHEN, CDR2 SYDVKM. The CDR3 DNA reads as TGTGCCAGCAGTTTTTCGGGATTCTTAGGGTTGCTGTTTTTT. Protein product: CASSFSGFLGLLFF.

This clone was counted a single time. This chain joins TRBV9 and TRBJ1-2; 7 nucleotides match TRBD1. Germline V gene sequence: CDR1 SGDLS, CDR2 YYNGEE. The junction had 5 bases not matched to a gene; V was cut back by 2 bases and J by 7 bases. The CDR3 spans 13 residues. The CDR3 spells CASSVRTGGGYTF. CDR3 DNA: TGTGCCAGCAGCGTCCGGACAGGAGGTGGCTACACCTTC.

This sequence joins TRBV18 and TRBJ2-5, with 11 bases lining up with TRBD2. V lost 1 base, J lost 5 bases, and 12 bases stayed unmatched. CDR3 size: 18 residues. CDR1 is KGHSH and CDR2 is LQKENI in the germline V gene. CDR3 residues: CASSPLQRTTSGMETQYF. Written as DNA, the CDR3 is TGTGCCAGCTCACCACTTCAGCGTACGACTAGCGGGATGGAGACCCAGTACTTC.

In its sample, this clone was seen once. The gene calls are TRBV14 and TRBJ2-2; D is possibly TRBD1 or TRBD2 (6 bases each). This CDR3 has 15 residues. The germline gives CDR1 SGHDN, CDR2 FVKESK. V lost 4 bases and J 6 bases, leaving 15 bases between the germline ends. In DNA, the CDR3 is TGTGCCAGCAGCCCCCCAAGGGGGGTGGCCGGGGAGCTGTTTTTT. Amino acids: CASSPPRGVAGELFF.

This chain links TRBV11-2 with TRBJ1-1, with D tentatively TRBD1 (5 bases). Germline V lookup: CDR1 SGHAT, CDR2 FQNNGV. The CDR3 is 12 residues long. The V gene lost 4 bases and the J gene lost 7 bases, with 10 bases spanning the gap. The CDR3 is CASSWVGGEAFF. For the CDR3, the DNA is TGTGCCAGCAGCTGGGTGGGGGGTGAAGCTTTCTTT.

The sample holds one count of this clone. The CDR3 nucleotides read TGTGCCAGCCGGAAGGACAGAAACTCTGGAAACACCATATATTTT. Protein sequence: CASRKDRNSGNTIYF. The chain is built from TRBV18 and TRBJ1-3; TRBD1 might be the D (6 bases). V was shortened by 8 bases and J by 0 bases, with 14 bases between the two germline ends. Looked up from germline, CDR1 is KGHSH and CDR2 is LQKENI. The CDR3 totals 15 residues.

The rearrangement links TRBV14 to TRBJ2-1; tentative D call: TRBD2 (6 bases). The CDR3 contains 12 residues. From germline, CDR1 is SGHDN and CDR2 FVKESK. The V end was cut by 2 bases, the J end by 16 bases, with 15 bases between. The CDR3 DNA reads TGTGCCAGCAGCCAAACCGGGACTTCCCCCTTCTTC. Its protein is CASSQTGTSPFF.

The rearrangement joins TRBV6-6 to TRBJ2-1, with 8 bases identical to TRBD2. V shed 7 bases, J shed 1 base, and the junction held 3 bases outside the gene matches. The length of the CDR3 is 14 residues. Germline V lookup: CDR1 MNHNY, CDR2 SVGAGI (reference sequence). For the CDR3, the DNA is TGTGCCAGCACTCGACTAGCGTCCTACAATGAGCAGTTCTTC. Translation gives CASTRLASYNEQFF.

The chain combines TRBV23-1 with TRBJ2-7; D perhaps matches TRBD2 (5 bases). TRBV23-1 belongs to the ORF category, with a function that is uncertain. The CDR3 has 18 amino acids. Deletions cut 4 bases from V and 5 bases from J, with 27 bases between. The CDR3 nucleotides read TGCGCCAGCAGTCCCCCCCGTACTAGTATAGCAGAAGAAGACGAGCAGTACTTC. This gives the protein CASSPPRTSIAEEDEQYF.

The chain is built from TRBV27 and TRBJ2-1; D call uncertain. The CDR3 runs to 16 residues. With 5 bases removed from V and 0 bases from J, the gap between germline ends came to 14 bases. Germline values: CDR1 MNHEY, CDR2 SMNVEV (reference sequence). CDR3 nucleotides: TGTGCCAGCAGTAAAAACATAGTGAGCTCCTACAATGAGCAGTTCTTC. The encoded protein is CASSKNIVSSYNEQFF.

V gene TRBV7-8 combines with J gene TRBJ1-6; 7 bases agree with TRBD1. J gave up 5 bases and V 4 bases, and 11 bases lay outside the gene matches. In germline, CDR1 is SGHVS, CDR2 FQNEAQ. The CDR3 is 17 residues long. The CDR3 DNA is TGTGCCAGCAGCTCCTTTCTTTCGGGGACAGATAATTCACCCCTCCACTTT. As protein: CASSSFLSGTDNSPLHF.